This T cell receptor beta chain was obtained from a study of blood T cell repertoires in COVID-19. Study in general: Sample material is recorded as cDNA or gDNA derived from T cells, B-cell-depleted T cells, or PBMCs.

Allocation to cohorts depended on clinical history reported by the participants. Two negative PCRs, clearance, or symptom resolution characterized the recovered Cohort 3 donors. The method was immunoSEQ multiplex PCR; TCRdb's version includes in-frame clones alone and lacks a portion of them. The profile covers approximately 200,000 clones, with just under 90% appearing a single time and less than 1.5% taken by the ten largest. Input material: PBMCs or T cells enriched from blood (not recorded which). This TCR came from a man aged 25-40 years who had recovered from COVID-19.

The CDR3 coding sequence is TGTGCCAGCAGGCAAACTCAGGACACCGGGGAGCTGTTTTTT. Translating gives CASRQTQDTGELFF. This chain connects TRBV7-2 to TRBJ2-2; the D is unclear. Looked up from germline, CDR1 is SGHTA and CDR2 is FQGNSA. This CDR3 is 14 amino acids long. Trimming took off 6 bases at V and 3 bases at J, with 11 bases between the two ends.